These T cell receptor beta chains were read from a single sample in a study of shared clonotypes between healthy human individuals. Sequencing used immunoSEQ multiplex PCR; TCRdb keeps in-frame clones, though not all of them. Counted here are roughly 2.4 million clones, around 95% occurring once; the ten biggest clones make up 0.13%. The sequencing sample was made of naive CD4+ T cells sorted from blood. These receptors were taken from a man between 18 and 35 years old in good health. The CDR3 runs from the conserved cysteine through the conserved F or W. The order of the fields is CDR3 protein, CDR3 DNA, clone size, D gene, J gene, V gene. A D gene is named only where the DNA matches it firmly. Clone size is shown for a subset of rows, as once, few, many or a class of expanded clone.

CDR3aa: CATKVGGPTDTQYF; CDR3nt: TGTGCCACCAAGGTAGGGGGGCCCACAGATACGCAGTATTTT; abundance: NA; d_gene: NA; j_gene: TRBJ2-3; v_gene: TRBV10-3
CDR3aa: CASSLVAGGYEQYF; CDR3nt: TGTGCCAGCAGTTTAGTGGCGGGGGGATACGAGCAGTACTTC; abundance: NA; d_gene: TRBD2; j_gene: TRBJ2-7; v_gene: TRBV28
CDR3aa: CASSLWQDRMSEQYF; CDR3nt: TGTGCCAGCAGTTTATGGCAGGATAGGATGTCCGAGCAGTACTTC; abundance: NA; d_gene: NA; j_gene: TRBJ2-7; v_gene: TRBV27
CDR3aa: CASSFRDRGLAFF; CDR3nt: TGTGCCAGCAGTTTCCGGGACAGGGGCTTAGCTTTCTTT; abundance: NA; d_gene: TRBD1; j_gene: TRBJ1-1; v_gene: TRBV27
CDR3aa: CASSTPGRNYNEQFF; CDR3nt: TGTGCCAGTAGTACCCCGGGACGCAATTACAATGAGCAGTTCTTC; abundance: NA; d_gene: NA; j_gene: TRBJ2-1; v_gene: TRBV19
CDR3aa: CASSEWGPPTDTQYF; CDR3nt: TGTGCCAGCAGTGAATGGGGGCCCCCCACAGATACGCAGTATTTT; abundance: NA; d_gene: NA; j_gene: TRBJ2-3; v_gene: TRBV25-1
CDR3aa: CASSLDQGAGETQYF; CDR3nt: TGTGCCAGCAGCTTAGATCAGGGTGCAGGAGAGACCCAGTACTTC; abundance: NA; d_gene: NA; j_gene: TRBJ2-5; v_gene: TRBV11-2
CDR3aa: CAISPGGHQPQHF; CDR3nt: TGTGCCATCAGCCCAGGGGGACATCAGCCCCAGCATTTT; abundance: NA; d_gene: TRBD1; j_gene: TRBJ1-5; v_gene: TRBV10-3
CDR3aa: CASSFGGRGTGELFF; CDR3nt: TGCGCCAGCAGCTTTGGGGGGCGCGGAACCGGGGAGCTGTTTTTT; abundance: NA; d_gene: NA; j_gene: TRBJ2-2; v_gene: TRBV5-1
CDR3aa: CASSEFQGVETQYF; CDR3nt: TGTGCCAGCAGTGAGTTTCAGGGGGTAGAGACCCAGTACTTC; abundance: NA; d_gene: TRBD1; j_gene: TRBJ2-5; v_gene: TRBV2
CDR3aa: CASSPGQTATYEQYF; CDR3nt: TGTGCCAGCTCACCAGGGCAGACAGCAACCTACGAGCAGTACTTC; abundance: few; d_gene: NA; j_gene: TRBJ2-7; v_gene: TRBV18
CDR3aa: CASTYTGLSNQPQHF; CDR3nt: TGTGCCAGCACCTACACGGGACTTAGCAATCAGCCCCAGCATTTT; abundance: NA; d_gene: NA; j_gene: TRBJ1-5; v_gene: TRBV28
CDR3aa: CASSPQQGMTTEAFF; CDR3nt: TGTGCCAGCTCACCACAACAGGGAATGACTACTGAAGCTTTCTTT; abundance: NA; d_gene: NA; j_gene: TRBJ1-1; v_gene: TRBV18
CDR3aa: CASSPTPVGTEAFF; CDR3nt: TGCGCCAGCAGCCCGACTCCGGTGGGGACTGAAGCTTTCTTT; abundance: NA; d_gene: NA; j_gene: TRBJ1-1; v_gene: TRBV5-1
CDR3aa: CSALNTGELFF; CDR3nt: TGCAGTGCTCTAAACACCGGGGAGCTGTTTTTT; abundance: NA; d_gene: NA; j_gene: TRBJ2-2; v_gene: TRBV20-1
CDR3aa: CASSLDPGQSNQPQHF; CDR3nt: TGTGCCAGCAGCTTAGATCCTGGACAGAGCAATCAGCCCCAGCATTTT; abundance: NA; d_gene: NA; j_gene: TRBJ1-5; v_gene: TRBV7-3
CDR3aa: CASSPRLASTGELFF; CDR3nt: TGTGCCAGCAGTCCCCGACTAGCGAGCACCGGGGAGCTGTTTTTT; abundance: NA; d_gene: TRBD2; j_gene: TRBJ2-2; v_gene: TRBV6-6
CDR3aa: CASSQGLAGLTGELFF; CDR3nt: TGCGCCAGCAGCCAGGGACTAGCGGGTCTTACCGGGGAGCTGTTTTTT; abundance: once; d_gene: TRBD2; j_gene: TRBJ2-2; v_gene: TRBV4-1
CDR3aa: CASSLTQGTQYF; CDR3nt: TGTGCCAGCAGCTTAACGCAGGGTACGCAGTATTTT; abundance: NA; d_gene: NA; j_gene: TRBJ2-3; v_gene: TRBV7-9
CDR3aa: CAWSVPSGGYEQYF; CDR3nt: TGTGCCTGGAGTGTACCTAGCGGGGGCTACGAGCAGTACTTC; abundance: NA; d_gene: TRBD2; j_gene: TRBJ2-7; v_gene: TRBV30
CDR3aa: CASTTSGGNQETQYF; CDR3nt: TGTGCCAGCACGACTAGCGGGGGGAACCAAGAGACCCAGTACTTC; abundance: NA; d_gene: TRBD2; j_gene: TRBJ2-5; v_gene: TRBV2
CDR3aa: CASSQRTSGPYEQYF; CDR3nt: TGCGCCAGCAGCCAAAGGACTAGCGGCCCCTACGAGCAGTACTTC; abundance: once; d_gene: TRBD2; j_gene: TRBJ2-7; v_gene: TRBV4-3
CDR3aa: CASSQVVGPQETQYF; CDR3nt: TGCGCCAGCAGCCAAGTCGTAGGTCCCCAAGAGACCCAGTACTTC; abundance: NA; d_gene: NA; j_gene: TRBJ2-5; v_gene: TRBV4-3
CDR3aa: CASSYSRSEQYF; CDR3nt: TGTGCCAGCAGTTACTCGAGGAGCGAGCAGTACTTC; abundance: once; d_gene: NA; j_gene: TRBJ2-7; v_gene: TRBV6-5
CDR3aa: CASGLRTTGWLDTQYF; CDR3nt: TGTGCTAGTGGTTTGCGGACTACCGGATGGTTGGATACGCAGTATTTT; abundance: NA; d_gene: NA; j_gene: TRBJ2-3; v_gene: TRBV12-5
CDR3aa: CASSWGLYEQYF; CDR3nt: TGCGCCAGCAGCTGGGGGCTGTACGAGCAGTACTTC; abundance: NA; d_gene: NA; j_gene: TRBJ2-7; v_gene: TRBV10-2
CDR3aa: CASSRQGDNSPLHF; CDR3nt: TGTGCCAGCAGTCGACAGGGTGACAATTCACCCCTCCACTTT; abundance: NA; d_gene: TRBD1; j_gene: TRBJ1-6; v_gene: TRBV13
CDR3aa: CASSVSGSSSYNEQFF; CDR3nt: TGTGCCAGCAGCGTTAGCGGGAGTAGTTCCTACAATGAGCAGTTCTTC; abundance: NA; d_gene: TRBD2; j_gene: TRBJ2-1; v_gene: TRBV9
CDR3aa: CASSSLPLLSGSNQPQHF; CDR3nt: TGTGCCAGCAGCTCTCTCCCTCTACTGTCTGGGAGCAATCAGCCCCAGCATTTT; abundance: NA; d_gene: NA; j_gene: TRBJ1-5; v_gene: TRBV7-6
CDR3aa: CASSPTDRFYGYTF; CDR3nt: TGTGCCAGCAGCCCGACGGACAGATTTTATGGCTACACCTTC; abundance: NA; d_gene: NA; j_gene: TRBJ1-2; v_gene: TRBV5-4
CDR3aa: CASSFTGGRWHQPQHF; CDR3nt: TGTGCCAGCAGTTTTACGGGAGGGAGGTGGCACCAGCCCCAGCATTTT; abundance: NA; d_gene: NA; j_gene: TRBJ1-5; v_gene: TRBV27
CDR3aa: CASSRMNQPQHF; CDR3nt: TGTGCCAGTAGTCGCATGAATCAGCCCCAGCATTTT; abundance: NA; d_gene: NA; j_gene: TRBJ1-5; v_gene: TRBV19
CDR3aa: CASSPTAFQETQYF; CDR3nt: TGTGCCAGCAGCCCCACCGCTTTCCAAGAGACCCAGTACTTC; abundance: NA; d_gene: NA; j_gene: TRBJ2-5; v_gene: TRBV7-9
CDR3aa: CASRPGLALLEQYF; CDR3nt: TGTGCCAGCAGGCCGGGACTAGCGCTCCTCGAGCAGTACTTC; abundance: NA; d_gene: TRBD2; j_gene: TRBJ2-7; v_gene: TRBV2
CDR3aa: CASSQDREKLFF; CDR3nt: TGCGCCAGCAGCCAAGATAGAGAAAAACTGTTTTTT; abundance: NA; d_gene: NA; j_gene: TRBJ1-4; v_gene: TRBV4-1
CDR3aa: CASSWGHLNTEAFF; CDR3nt: TGTGCCAGCAGCTGGGGACATCTGAACACTGAAGCTTTCTTT; abundance: NA; d_gene: NA; j_gene: TRBJ1-1; v_gene: TRBV5-6
CDR3aa: CASSSPSRDDYEQYF; CDR3nt: TGTGCCAGCAGCTCCCCGTCCAGGGATGACTACGAGCAGTACTTC; abundance: NA; d_gene: NA; j_gene: TRBJ2-7; v_gene: TRBV5-4
CDR3aa: CASSYSASGRGEQYF; CDR3nt: TGTGCCAGCAGTTACTCGGCTAGCGGGAGGGGCGAGCAGTACTTC; abundance: NA; d_gene: TRBD2; j_gene: TRBJ2-7; v_gene: TRBV6-5
CDR3aa: CASGTGTGALGDYGYTF; CDR3nt: TGTGCCTCAGGGACCGGGACAGGGGCCCTTGGAGATTATGGCTACACCTTC; abundance: NA; d_gene: TRBD1; j_gene: TRBJ1-2; v_gene: TRBV19
CDR3aa: CASSFDSGRADNEQFF; CDR3nt: TGTGCCAGCAGTTTTGATAGCGGGAGGGCCGACAATGAGCAGTTCTTC; abundance: NA; d_gene: TRBD2; j_gene: TRBJ2-1; v_gene: TRBV27
CDR3aa: CASSPLGRDTGELFF; CDR3nt: TGTGCCAGCAGCCCTCTCGGCCGTGACACCGGGGAGCTGTTTTTT; abundance: once; d_gene: NA; j_gene: TRBJ2-2; v_gene: TRBV6-5
CDR3aa: CAISEFTGGSDGYTF; CDR3nt: TGTGCCATCAGTGAGTTCACAGGGGGAAGTGATGGCTACACCTTC; abundance: NA; d_gene: TRBD1; j_gene: TRBJ1-2; v_gene: TRBV10-3
CDR3aa: CASSYSGEQYF; CDR3nt: TGTGCCAGCAGTTACTCGGGGGAGCAGTACTTC; abundance: few; d_gene: NA; j_gene: TRBJ2-7; v_gene: TRBV6-5
CDR3aa: CASTVGGSNQPQHF; CDR3nt: TGTGCCAGCACCGTCGGGGGTAGCAATCAGCCCCAGCATTTT; abundance: NA; d_gene: NA; j_gene: TRBJ1-5; v_gene: TRBV6-1
CDR3aa: CASSLAAGIGGNTIYF; CDR3nt: TGTGCCAGCAGCTTGGCGGCGGGGATCGGTGGAAACACCATATATTTT; abundance: NA; d_gene: NA; j_gene: TRBJ1-3; v_gene: TRBV5-6
CDR3aa: CASSPRGDRVNEQYF; CDR3nt: TGTGCCAGCAGCCCACGGGGGGACAGGGTGAACGAGCAGTACTTC; abundance: NA; d_gene: TRBD1; j_gene: TRBJ2-7; v_gene: TRBV7-9
CDR3aa: CASSQGGQGLDTEAFF; CDR3nt: TGCGCCAGCAGCCAAGGCGGACAGGGTCTGGACACTGAAGCTTTCTTT; abundance: NA; d_gene: TRBD1; j_gene: TRBJ1-1; v_gene: TRBV4-1
CDR3aa: CASGLGKTSGKFDEQFF; CDR3nt: TGTGCTAGTGGTTTGGGGAAGACTAGCGGGAAATTCGATGAGCAGTTCTTC; abundance: NA; d_gene: TRBD2; j_gene: TRBJ2-1; v_gene: TRBV12-5
CDR3aa: CASSRQVQETQYF; CDR3nt: TGTGCCAGCAGCCGCCAGGTACAAGAGACCCAGTACTTC; abundance: NA; d_gene: NA; j_gene: TRBJ2-5; v_gene: TRBV7-2
CDR3aa: CASSRAGSTEAFF; CDR3nt: TGTGCCAGCAGCCGTGCAGGGAGCACTGAAGCTTTCTTT; abundance: NA; d_gene: NA; j_gene: TRBJ1-1; v_gene: TRBV14
CDR3aa: CASSLLSGFAYEQYF; CDR3nt: TGTGCCAGCAGTTTACTGAGCGGGTTCGCCTACGAGCAGTACTTC; abundance: NA; d_gene: NA; j_gene: TRBJ2-7; v_gene: TRBV28
CDR3aa: CASSLPKAGAGEQYF; CDR3nt: TGTGCCAGCAGCCTACCCAAAGCGGGGGCGGGTGAGCAGTACTTC; abundance: NA; d_gene: TRBD2; j_gene: TRBJ2-7; v_gene: TRBV7-9